This T cell receptor beta chain was recorded in a study of blood T cell repertoires in COVID-19. Study-wide context: The cDNA or gDNA used as material had been derived from T cells, B-cell-depleted T cells, or PBMCs.

Sequenced by immunoSEQ multiplex PCR; TCRdb stores in-frame clones only, minus some. The profile shows 80,000 to 90,000 clones, 70% to 85% of them singletons. In germline, CDR1 is SGHVS, CDR2 FQNEAQ. J lost 4 bases, V lost 1 base, and 5 bases had no gene match. The CDR3 contains 15 residues. This sequence was found in a man in his 70s with acute or convalescent COVID-19. The chain employs TRBV7-8 and TRBJ2-5, with 8 bases identical to TRBD1. Sequencing was performed on peripheral blood. CDR3 coding DNA: TGTGCCAGCAGCTTAGGACAGGGGAAAGGAGAGACCCAGTACTTC. Encoded protein: CASSLGQGKGETQYF. The complete variable domain, with remaining parts taken from reference TRBV7-8 and TRBJ2-5, reads GAGVSQSPRYKVAKRGQDVALRCDPISGHVSLFWYQQALGQGPEFLTYFQNEAQLDKSGLPSDRFFAERPEGSVSTLKIQRTQQEDSAVYLCASSLGQGKGETQYFGPGTRLLVL.